One and the same sample provided the 21 T cell receptor beta chains below, sequenced in a study of blood T cells in healthy people across ages. Combining a sample-barcoded 5' primer with a J-beta primer mix, a second PCR ran for about 7 to 12 cycles. From the 5' RACE reads, TCRdb called clonotypes with MiXCR, one entry per CDR3 protein. The repertoire holds about 1,400,000 distinct CDR3 sequences, about 40% seen once, with 7.9% in the top ten. Sequencing was performed on blood. The receptors were gathered from a woman aged 18-29 years in good health.

V gene TRBV2 combines with J gene TRBJ2-2; 10 bases are shared with TRBD1. Trimming took 7 bases from V and 5 from J; bases not matched to a gene: 7. CDR1 and CDR2 from the germline V gene are SNHLY and FYNNEI. The CDR3 totals 15 residues. The CDR3 DNA follows: TGTGCCAGCACCCGAGACAGGGGGCTAACCGGGGAGCTGTTTTTT. This gives the protein CASTRDRGLTGELFF.

The CDR3: CSVETGEGYTF. The CDR3 DNA is TGCAGCGTAGAGACAGGGGAGGGCTACACCTTC. The chain joins TRBV29-1 to TRBJ1-2; 8 nucleotides agree with TRBD1. With 6 bases clipped from V and 8 bases from J, the junction kept 5 bases outside the gene matches. This CDR3 spans 11 amino acids. Germline assignment: CDR1 SQVTM and CDR2 ANQGSEA.

This clonotype appeared many times. V gene TRBV7-2 combines with J gene TRBJ2-2, with 9 bases identical to TRBD2. With V trimmed by 5 bases and J by 8 bases, 12 bases remained unmatched. CDR3 size: 16 residues. Germline V gene sequence: CDR1 SGHTA, CDR2 FQGNSA. The CDR3 reads CASSRTLASGAGELFF. CDR3 nucleotides: TGTGCCAGCAGCCGGACGTTGGCTAGCGGGGCTGGGGAGCTGTTTTTT.

The sample holds a few counts of this clonotype. The chain recombines TRBV11-2 with TRBJ2-3; 7 positions match TRBD2. Germline V gene data show CDR1 as SGHAT and CDR2 as FQNNGV. The CDR3 is 12 residues long. J lost 6 bases, V lost 6 bases, and 3 bases had no gene match. The CDR3 reads CASRPGGDTQYF. The CDR3 DNA follows: TGTGCCAGCAGGCCCGGGGGGGATACGCAGTATTTT.

As to this clonotype: A read error may explain this, as a much larger clone is one base away. The V gene is TRBV4-2, the J gene TRBJ2-5; 9 bases are shared with TRBD2. Germline CDR1 LGHNA, CDR2 YNFKEQ. After removal of 0 bases from V and 4 bases from J, the junction contained 9 bases not matched to a gene. The CDR3 contains 17 residues. CDR3 residues: CASSQDSGLAIRETQYF. The DNA for the CDR3 is TGTGCCAGCAGCCAAGATAGTGGACTAGCGATACGAGAGACCCAGTACTTC.

CDR3 nucleotide sequence: TGTGCCAGCAGCCATATAAAAGTCCGCGAGCAGTTCTTC. It encodes CASSHIKVREQFF. The J gene is TRBJ2-1, the V gene TRBV14; D is unresolved. Trimming removed 3 bases at V and 10 bases at J, with 13 bases between. The germline V gene has CDR1 SGHDN and CDR2 FVKESK. The CDR3 loop spans 13 amino acids.

CDR3 coding DNA: TGTGCCAGCAGTGAAGGGCAGTTCTTCATGAACACTGAAGCTTTCTTT. It translates to CASSEGQFFMNTEAFF. The chain has TRBV6-1 and TRBJ1-1; no clear D gene. The CDR3 is 16 residues long. The V end lost 1 base, the J end lost 0 bases, and 12 bases lay between the germline ends. Germline V gene sequence: CDR1 MNHNS, CDR2 SASEGT.

This clonotype was found once. V usage is TRBV5-4 and J usage is TRBJ1-1, with 9 bases aligning to TRBD1. Looked up from germline, CDR1 is SGHNT and CDR2 is YYREEE (reference sequence). The J segment lost 6 bases and the V segment lost 4 bases, leaving 7 bases of the junction unmatched. The CDR3 covers 14 residues. The CDR3 bases are TGTGCCAGCAGCCAGCGGGACAGGGCCGCTGAAGCTTTCTTT. Protein: CASSQRDRAAEAFF.

The chain carries TRBV20-1 and TRBJ2-7; D unresolved. Germline lookup yields CDR1 DFQATT and CDR2 SNEGSKA (reference sequence). Trimming took 1 base from V and 2 from J, leaving 6 bases between them. This CDR3 spans 12 amino acids. The CDR3 nucleotides read TGCAGTGCTAGAGCCGTCACCTACGAGCAGTACTTC. Encoded protein: CSARAVTYEQYF.

The J gene is TRBJ2-7, the V gene TRBV10-3; possibly TRBD1 for D (5 bases). Germline loops: CDR1 ENHRY, CDR2 SYGVKD. The CDR3 runs 14 residues. Trimming took off 0 bases at V and 4 bases at J, with 10 bases between the two ends. CDR3 amino acids: CAISESPGNYEQYF. CDR3 coding DNA: TGTGCCATCAGTGAGTCGCCAGGGAATTACGAGCAGTACTTC.

This chain links TRBV25-1 with TRBJ2-3; D may correspond to TRBD1 or TRBD2 (5 bases each). The CDR3 contains 14 residues. Germline assignment: CDR1 MGHDK and CDR2 SYGVNS. V was cut by 7 bases and J by 4 bases, with 15 bases left in between. DNA of the CDR3: TGTGCCAGCACGTCTGGGGCGGGCCCAGATACGCAGTATTTT. Translation gives CASTSGAGPDTQYF.

This clonotype was recorded a few times. V is TRBV12-3 or TRBV12-4 and J is TRBJ2-4; 7 bases map to TRBD2. V shed 3 bases and J 6 bases; nucleotides not matched to a gene: 8. The CDR3 contains 15 residues. CDR3 in amino acids: CASSFRAGVGNIQYF. CDR3 nucleotides: TGTGCCAGCAGTTTTAGGGCGGGAGTGGGAAACATTCAGTACTTC.

This clonotype has a handful of counts. The chain joins TRBV9 to TRBJ2-2, with D tentatively TRBD2 (5 bases). V was shortened by 7 bases and J by 5 bases, with 15 bases between the two germline ends. In germline, CDR1 is SGDLS, CDR2 YYNGEE. This CDR3 spans 14 amino acids. The CDR3 region has the DNA TGTGCCAGCGGAAGATATAGGGAGACCGGGGAGCTGTTTTTT. Residues: CASGRYRETGELFF. The full variable domain, completed using reference TRBV9 and TRBJ2-2, is DSGVTQTPKHLITATGQRVTLRCSPRSGDLSVYWYQQSLDQGLQFLIQYYNGEERAKGNILERFSAQQFPDLHSELNLSSLELGDSALYFCASGRYRETGELFFGEGSRLTVL.

This clonotype occurred a few times. The chain is built from TRBV6-6 and TRBJ2-3; 7 positions match TRBD2. V shed 6 bases, J shed 1 base, and the junction held 7 bases outside the gene matches. CDR1 MNHNY and CDR2 SVGAGI come from the germline V gene (reference sequence). CDR3 length: 15 amino acids. The CDR3 nucleotides are TGTGCCAGCAGCTCCCCGCTAGCGGGCACAGATACGCAGTATTTT. This translates into CASSSPLAGTDTQYF.

The chain joins TRBV4-2 to TRBJ2-1; D gene uncertain. V was clipped by 0 bases and J by 8 bases, with 8 bases between them. The CDR3 contains 13 residues. Germline CDR1 is LGHNA and CDR2 is YNFKEQ. This chain's CDR3 is CASSQDPSDEQFF. In DNA, the CDR3 is TGTGCCAGCAGCCAAGACCCCTCCGATGAGCAGTTCTTC.

This chain joins TRBV21-1 and TRBJ2-5; the D call TRBD2 from the table was never checked on the DNA. The J call is doubtful: the DNA matches TRBJ2-7 better. TRBV21-1 is a pseudogene segment. This CDR3 contains 16 residues. For the CDR3, the DNA is TGTGCCAGCAGTAGTTGGCGAGCGGGAGTTCCCCACGAGCAGTACTTC. Amino acid sequence: CASSSWRAGVPHEQYF.

The gene calls are TRBV7-9 and TRBJ1-1, with D unclear. V lost 0 bases to trimming and J lost 5 bases, with 13 bases between them. The CDR3 runs 15 residues. CDR1 and CDR2 (germline): SEHNR, FQNEAQ (reference sequence). CDR3: CASSLATPLGTEAFF. CDR3 nucleotide sequence: TGTGCCAGCAGCTTAGCGACGCCATTAGGGACTGAAGCTTTCTTT.

This clonotype was picked up one time. The rearrangement links TRBV6-6 to TRBJ2-7; perhaps TRBD1 as D (6 bases). Between the trimmed V and J ends, which lost 2 bases and 3 bases, there was a span of 14 bases. This CDR3 is built from 15 residues. Germline assignment: CDR1 MNHNY and CDR2 SVGAGI (reference sequence). The CDR3 DNA sequence: TGTGCCAGCAGTTACAGACAGGTTGGGATCTACGAGCAGTACTTC. It specifies CASSYRQVGIYEQYF.

Only a few counts were recorded for this clonotype. The V gene is TRBV27, the J gene TRBJ2-3; 9 bases are shared with TRBD1. The V segment lost 7 bases and the J segment 6 bases; nucleotides outside the gene matches: 8. The CDR3 spans 14 residues. Looked up from germline, CDR1 is MNHEY and CDR2 is SMNVEV (reference sequence). CDR3 sequence (DNA): TGTGCCAGCAACGACAGGGGGGTTCGGGATACGCAGTATTTT. Its protein is CASNDRGVRDTQYF.

The chain carries TRBV7-6 and TRBJ2-1; 15 bases fit TRBD2. Judging by the DNA end, TRBJ2-7 fits better; the J call may be wrong. Germline CDR1 and CDR2: SGHVS and FNYEAQ. The CDR3 runs to 20 residues. The CDR3 DNA follows: TGTGCCAGCAGCTTATACTCGGGACTAGCGGGAGGAGTATATGACAATGAGCAGTACTTC. Encoded protein: CASSLYSGLAGGVYDNEQYF.

This clonotype was detected once. The chain is built from TRBV27 and TRBJ1-1; no clear D. This CDR3 spans 13 amino acids. The germline V gene encodes CDR1 MNHEY and CDR2 SMNVEV (reference sequence). V was trimmed by 5 bases and J by 1 base, leaving 8 bases between them. The chain's CDR3 is CASSISANTEAFF. The CDR3 DNA is TGTGCCAGCAGTATCTCAGCGAACACTGAAGCTTTCTTT.